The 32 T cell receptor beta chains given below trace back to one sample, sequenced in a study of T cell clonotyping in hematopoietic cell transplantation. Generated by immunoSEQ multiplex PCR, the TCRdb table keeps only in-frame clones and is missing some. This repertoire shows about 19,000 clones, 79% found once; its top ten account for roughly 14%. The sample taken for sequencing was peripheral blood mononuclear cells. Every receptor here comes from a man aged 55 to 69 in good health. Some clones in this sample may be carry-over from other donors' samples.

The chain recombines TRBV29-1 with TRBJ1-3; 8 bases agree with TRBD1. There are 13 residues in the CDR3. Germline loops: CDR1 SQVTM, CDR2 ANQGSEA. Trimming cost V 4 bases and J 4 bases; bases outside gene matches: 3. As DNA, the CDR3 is TGCAGCGTTGGGCCAGGGGGCGGAAACACCATATATTTT. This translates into CSVGPGGGNTIYF.

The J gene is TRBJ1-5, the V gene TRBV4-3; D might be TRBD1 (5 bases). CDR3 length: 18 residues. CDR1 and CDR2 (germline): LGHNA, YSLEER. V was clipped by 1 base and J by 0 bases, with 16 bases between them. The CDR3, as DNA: TGCGCCAGCAGCCAAGGGCCCCCGGGGGGGGTTAGCAATCAGCCCCAGCATTTT. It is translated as CASSQGPPGGVSNQPQHF.

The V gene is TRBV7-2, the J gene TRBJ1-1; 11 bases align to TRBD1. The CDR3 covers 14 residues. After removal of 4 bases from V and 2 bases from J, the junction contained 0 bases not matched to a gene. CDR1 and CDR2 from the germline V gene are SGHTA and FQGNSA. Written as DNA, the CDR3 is TGTGCCAGCAGCTGGACAGGGGGCAACACTGAAGCTTTCTTT. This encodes CASSWTGGNTEAFF.

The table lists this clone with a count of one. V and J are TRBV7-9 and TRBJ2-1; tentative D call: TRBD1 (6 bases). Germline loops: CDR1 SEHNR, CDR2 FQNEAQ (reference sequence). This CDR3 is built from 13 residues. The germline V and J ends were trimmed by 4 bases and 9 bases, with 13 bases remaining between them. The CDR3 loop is CASSSRQVPEQFF. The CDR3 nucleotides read TGTGCCAGCAGCTCCCGACAGGTACCTGAGCAGTTCTTC.

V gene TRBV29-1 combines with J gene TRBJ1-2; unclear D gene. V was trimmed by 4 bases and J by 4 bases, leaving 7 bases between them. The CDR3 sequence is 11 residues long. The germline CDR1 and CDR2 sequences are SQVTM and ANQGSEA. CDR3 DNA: TGCAGCGTTGTTGCGTCCTATGGCTACACCTTC. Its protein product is CSVVASYGYTF.

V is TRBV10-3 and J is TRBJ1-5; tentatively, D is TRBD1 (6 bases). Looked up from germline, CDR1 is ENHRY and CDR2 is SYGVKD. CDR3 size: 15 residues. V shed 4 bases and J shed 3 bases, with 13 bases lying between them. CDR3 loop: CAISGEGGHNQPQHF. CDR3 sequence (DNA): TGTGCCATCAGTGGGGAGGGGGGCCACAATCAGCCCCAGCATTTT.

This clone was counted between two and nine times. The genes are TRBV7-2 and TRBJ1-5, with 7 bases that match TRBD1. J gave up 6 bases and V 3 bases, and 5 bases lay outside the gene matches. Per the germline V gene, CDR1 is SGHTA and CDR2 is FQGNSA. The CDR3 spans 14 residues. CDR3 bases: TGTGCCAGCAGCTTTCGACAGGGTAGTCAGCCCCAGCATTTT. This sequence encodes CASSFRQGSQPQHF.

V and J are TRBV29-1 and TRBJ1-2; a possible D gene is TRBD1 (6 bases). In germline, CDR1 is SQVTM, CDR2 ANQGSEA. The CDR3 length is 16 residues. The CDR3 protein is CTALLGGGRSNYGYTF. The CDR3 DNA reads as TGCACAGCCCTCCTGGGGGGGGGCCGATCCAACTATGGCTACACCTTC.

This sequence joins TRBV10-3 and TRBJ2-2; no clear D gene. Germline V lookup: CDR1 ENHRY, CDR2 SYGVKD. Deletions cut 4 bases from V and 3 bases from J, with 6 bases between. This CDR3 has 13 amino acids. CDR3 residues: CAISGRDTGELFF. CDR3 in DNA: TGTGCCATCAGTGGTAGGGACACCGGGGAGCTGTTTTTT.

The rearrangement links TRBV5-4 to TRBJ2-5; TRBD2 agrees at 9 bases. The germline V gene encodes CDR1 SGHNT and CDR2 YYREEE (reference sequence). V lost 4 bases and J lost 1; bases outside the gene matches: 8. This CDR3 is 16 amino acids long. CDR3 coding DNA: TGTGCCAGCAGCACCCAGCGGGGGGCCTTCCAAGAGACCCAGTACTTC. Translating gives CASSTQRGAFQETQYF.

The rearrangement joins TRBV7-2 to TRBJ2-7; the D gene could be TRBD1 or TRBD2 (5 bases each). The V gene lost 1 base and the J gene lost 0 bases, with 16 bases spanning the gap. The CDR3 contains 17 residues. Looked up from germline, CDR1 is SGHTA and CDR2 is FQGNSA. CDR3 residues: CASSLVPRGRVSYEQYF. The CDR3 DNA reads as TGTGCCAGCAGCTTAGTACCCCGGGGCAGGGTCTCCTACGAGCAGTACTTC.

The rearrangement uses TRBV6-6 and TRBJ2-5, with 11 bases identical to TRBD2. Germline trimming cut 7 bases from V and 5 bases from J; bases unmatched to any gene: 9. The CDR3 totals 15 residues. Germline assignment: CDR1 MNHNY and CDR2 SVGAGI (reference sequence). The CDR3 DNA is TGTGCCAGCATACTGAATAGCGGGAGGGGGGAGACCCAGTACTTC. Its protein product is CASILNSGRGETQYF.

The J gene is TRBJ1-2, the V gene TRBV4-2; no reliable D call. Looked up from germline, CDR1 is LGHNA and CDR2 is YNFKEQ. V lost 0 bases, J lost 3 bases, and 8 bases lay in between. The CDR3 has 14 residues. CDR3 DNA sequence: TGTGCCAGCAGCCAAGAGTCGGGGTACTATGGCTACACCTTC. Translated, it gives CASSQESGYYGYTF.

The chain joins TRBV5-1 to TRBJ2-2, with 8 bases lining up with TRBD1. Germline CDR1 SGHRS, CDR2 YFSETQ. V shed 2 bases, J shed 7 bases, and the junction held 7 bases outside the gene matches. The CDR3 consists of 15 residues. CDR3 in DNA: TGCGCCAGCAGCTTCAATCAGGGGGCAATCGGGGAGCTGTTTTTT. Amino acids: CASSFNQGAIGELFF.

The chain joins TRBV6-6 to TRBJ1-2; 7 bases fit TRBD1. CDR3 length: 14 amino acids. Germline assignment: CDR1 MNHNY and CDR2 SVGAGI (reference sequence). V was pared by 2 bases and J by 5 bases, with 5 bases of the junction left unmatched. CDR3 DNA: TGTGCCAGCAGTTACCGGGGACAGCTTTATGGCTACACCTTC. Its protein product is CASSYRGQLYGYTF.

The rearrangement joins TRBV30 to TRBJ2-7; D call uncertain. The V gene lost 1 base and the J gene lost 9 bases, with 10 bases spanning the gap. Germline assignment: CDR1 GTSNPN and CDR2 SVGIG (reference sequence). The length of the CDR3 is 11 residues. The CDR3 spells CAWSGLERQYF. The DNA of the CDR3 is TGTGCCTGGAGTGGCCTTGAGAGGCAGTACTTC.

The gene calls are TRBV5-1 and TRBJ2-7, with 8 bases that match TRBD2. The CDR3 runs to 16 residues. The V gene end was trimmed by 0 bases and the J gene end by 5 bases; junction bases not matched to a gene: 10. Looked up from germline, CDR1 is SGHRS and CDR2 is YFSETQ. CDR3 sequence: CASSLGRRGDSDEQYF. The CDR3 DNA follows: TGCGCCAGCAGCTTGGGGAGGCGGGGGGATAGCGACGAGCAGTACTTC.

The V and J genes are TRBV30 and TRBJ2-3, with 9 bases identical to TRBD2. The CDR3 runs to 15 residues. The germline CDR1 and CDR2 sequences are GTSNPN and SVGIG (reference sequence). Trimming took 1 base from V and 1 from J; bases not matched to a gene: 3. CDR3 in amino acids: CAWSELAGGTDTQYF. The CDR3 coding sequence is TGTGCCTGGAGTGAACTAGCGGGTGGCACAGATACGCAGTATTTT.

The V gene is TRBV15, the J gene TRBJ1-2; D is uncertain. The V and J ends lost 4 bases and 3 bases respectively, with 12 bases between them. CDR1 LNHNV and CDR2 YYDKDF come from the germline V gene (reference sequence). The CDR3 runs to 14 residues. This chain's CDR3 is CATSTKDPYYGYTF. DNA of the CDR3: TGTGCCACCAGCACCAAAGACCCTTACTATGGCTACACCTTC.

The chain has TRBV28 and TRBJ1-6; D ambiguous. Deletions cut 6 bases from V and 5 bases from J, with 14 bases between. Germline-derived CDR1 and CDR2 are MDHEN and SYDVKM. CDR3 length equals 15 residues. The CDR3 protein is CASRPGRWNNSPLHF. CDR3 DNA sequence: TGTGCCAGCAGACCTGGGCGATGGAATAATTCACCCCTCCACTTT.

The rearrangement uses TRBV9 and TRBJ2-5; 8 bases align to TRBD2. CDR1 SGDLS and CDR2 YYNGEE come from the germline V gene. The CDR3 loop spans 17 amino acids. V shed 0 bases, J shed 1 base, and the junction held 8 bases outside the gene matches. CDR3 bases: TGTGCCAGCAGCGTAGATCCTAGCGGGCTGACCCAAGAGACCCAGTACTTC. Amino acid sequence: CASSVDPSGLTQETQYF.

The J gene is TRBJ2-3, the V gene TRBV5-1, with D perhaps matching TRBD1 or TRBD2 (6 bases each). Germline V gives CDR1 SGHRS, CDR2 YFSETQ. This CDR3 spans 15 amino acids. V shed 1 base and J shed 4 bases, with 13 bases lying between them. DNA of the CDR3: TGCGCCAGCAGCTTGTCGCCAGGGGAGGCAGATACGCAGTATTTT. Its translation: CASSLSPGEADTQYF.

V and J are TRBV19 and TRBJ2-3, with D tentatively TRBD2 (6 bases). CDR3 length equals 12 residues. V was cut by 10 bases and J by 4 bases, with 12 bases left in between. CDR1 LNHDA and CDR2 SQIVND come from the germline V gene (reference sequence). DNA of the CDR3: TGTGCCACCACGGAGGGGTCAGATACGCAGTATTTT. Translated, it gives CATTEGSDTQYF.

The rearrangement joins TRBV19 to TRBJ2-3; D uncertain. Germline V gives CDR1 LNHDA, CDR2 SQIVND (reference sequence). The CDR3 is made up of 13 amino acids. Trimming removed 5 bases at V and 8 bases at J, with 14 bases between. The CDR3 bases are TGTGCCAGTAGTCAGGACCCCACCGCTACGCAGTATTTT. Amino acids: CASSQDPTATQYF.

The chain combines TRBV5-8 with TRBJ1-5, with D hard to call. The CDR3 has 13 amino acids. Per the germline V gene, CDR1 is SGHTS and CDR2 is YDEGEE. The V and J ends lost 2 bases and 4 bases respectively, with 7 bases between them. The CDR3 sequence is CASSFEQNQPQHF. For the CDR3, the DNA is TGTGCCAGCAGCTTCGAACAAAATCAGCCCCAGCATTTT.

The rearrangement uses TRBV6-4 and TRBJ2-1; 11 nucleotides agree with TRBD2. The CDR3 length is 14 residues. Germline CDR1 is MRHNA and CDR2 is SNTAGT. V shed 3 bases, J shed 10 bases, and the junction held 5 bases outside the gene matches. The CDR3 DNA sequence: TGTGCCAGCAGTGATACTAGCGGGGGTCGGGAGCAGTTCTTC. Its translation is CASSDTSGGREQFF.

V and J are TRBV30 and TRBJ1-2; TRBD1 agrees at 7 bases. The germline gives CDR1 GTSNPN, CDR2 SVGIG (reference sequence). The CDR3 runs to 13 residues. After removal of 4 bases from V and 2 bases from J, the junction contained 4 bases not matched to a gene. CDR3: CAWNSGGNYGYTF. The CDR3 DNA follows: TGTGCCTGGAACTCAGGGGGAAACTATGGCTACACCTTC. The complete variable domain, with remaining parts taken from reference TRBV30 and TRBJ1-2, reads SQTIHQWPATLVQPVGSPLSLECTVEGTSNPNLYWYRQAAGRGLQLLFYSVGIGQISSEVPQNLSASRPQDRQFILSSKKLLLSDSGFYLCAWNSGGNYGYTFGSGTRLTVV.

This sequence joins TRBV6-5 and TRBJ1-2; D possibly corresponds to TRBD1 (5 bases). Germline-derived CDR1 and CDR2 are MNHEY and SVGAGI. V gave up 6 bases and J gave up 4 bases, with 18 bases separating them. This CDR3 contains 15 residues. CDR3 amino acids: CASSARAHLGYGYTF. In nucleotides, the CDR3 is TGTGCCAGCAGCGCCAGGGCCCATCTAGGCTATGGCTACACCTTC.

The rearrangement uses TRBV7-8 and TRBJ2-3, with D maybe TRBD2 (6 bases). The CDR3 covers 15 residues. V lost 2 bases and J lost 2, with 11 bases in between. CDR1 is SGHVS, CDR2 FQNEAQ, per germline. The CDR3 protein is CASSLTGENTDTQYF. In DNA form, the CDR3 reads TGTGCCAGCAGCTTAACGGGGGAGAACACAGATACGCAGTATTTT.

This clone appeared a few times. CDR3: CSVEDTRLPYEQYF. The CDR3 DNA sequence: TGCAGCGTTGAGGACACGCGGCTTCCTTACGAGCAGTACTTC. The chain couples TRBV29-1 to TRBJ2-7; a weak D match, TRBD1 (5 bases). CDR3 length: 14 residues. CDR1 SQVTM and CDR2 ANQGSEA come from the germline V gene. The V and J ends lost 3 bases and 4 bases respectively, with 16 bases between them.

CDR3 in DNA: TGCGCCAGCAGCCGGGACACCGCCTACAATGAGCAGTTCTTC. This codes for CASSRDTAYNEQFF. The rearrangement links TRBV5-1 to TRBJ2-1; possible D gene TRBD1, 6 bases. V lost 4 bases, J lost 2 bases, and 10 bases lay in between. In germline, CDR1 is SGHRS, CDR2 YFSETQ. The CDR3 length is 14 residues.

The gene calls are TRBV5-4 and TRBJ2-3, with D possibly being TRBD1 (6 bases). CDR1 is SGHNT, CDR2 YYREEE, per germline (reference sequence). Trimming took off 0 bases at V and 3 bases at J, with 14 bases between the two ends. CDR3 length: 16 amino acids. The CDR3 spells CASSLGGQRVTDTQYF. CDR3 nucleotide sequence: TGTGCCAGCAGCTTGGGGGGGCAGCGCGTTACAGATACGCAGTATTTT.